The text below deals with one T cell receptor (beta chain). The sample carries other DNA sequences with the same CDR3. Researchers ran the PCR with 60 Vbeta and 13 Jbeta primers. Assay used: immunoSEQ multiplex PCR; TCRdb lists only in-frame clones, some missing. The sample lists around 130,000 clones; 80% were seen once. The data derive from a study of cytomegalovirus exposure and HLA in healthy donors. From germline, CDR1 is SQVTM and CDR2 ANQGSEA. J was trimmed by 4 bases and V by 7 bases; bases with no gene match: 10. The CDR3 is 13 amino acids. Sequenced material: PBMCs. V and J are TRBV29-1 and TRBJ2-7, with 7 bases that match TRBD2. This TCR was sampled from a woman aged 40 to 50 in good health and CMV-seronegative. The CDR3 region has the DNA TGCAGCGCCGCTGGACTAGAATCGTACGAGCAGTACTTC. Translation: CSAAGLESYEQYF.